This T cell receptor (beta chain) was observed in a study of T-cell reconstitution after alpha-beta-depleted transplantation in children. Unique molecular identifiers were incorporated into the prepared TCRbeta library. TCRdb ran MiXCR on the PCR reads and lists one entry per CDR3 protein. The sample lists 800,000 to 1,000,000 distinct CDR3 sequences; less than 30% were seen once. Germline CDR1 is ENHRY and CDR2 is SYGVKD. Trimming removed 4 bases from V and 1 base from J, with 13 bases in between. This CDR3 spans 15 amino acids. The sequences come from PBMCs, mostly from graft donor cells, collected 360 days after TCRalphabeta/CD19-depleted stem cell transplant. The TCR comes from a boy less than two years old who had a stem cell transplant for SCID, so the T cells may come from the graft donor. The chain uses TRBV10-3 and TRBJ1-1; the D gene is possibly TRBD1 (6 bases). The DNA of the CDR3 is TGTGCCATCAGTGGCCTACAGGGAGGGAACACTGAAGCTTTCTTT. Its translation is CAISGLQGGNTEAFF.